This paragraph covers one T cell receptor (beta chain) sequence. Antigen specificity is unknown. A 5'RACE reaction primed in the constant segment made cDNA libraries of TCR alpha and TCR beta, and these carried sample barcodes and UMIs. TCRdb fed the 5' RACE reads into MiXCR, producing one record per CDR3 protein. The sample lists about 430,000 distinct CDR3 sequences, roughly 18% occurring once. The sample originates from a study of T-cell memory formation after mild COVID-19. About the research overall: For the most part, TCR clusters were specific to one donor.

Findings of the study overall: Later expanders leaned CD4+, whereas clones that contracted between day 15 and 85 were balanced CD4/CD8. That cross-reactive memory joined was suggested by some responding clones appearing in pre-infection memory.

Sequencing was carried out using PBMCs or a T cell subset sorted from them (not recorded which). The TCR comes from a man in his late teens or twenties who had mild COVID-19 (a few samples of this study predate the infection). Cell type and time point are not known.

The CDR3 sequence is CASSQGGLGAARWETQYF. In nucleotides, the CDR3 is TGCGCCAGCAGCCAAGGGGGCCTAGGAGCGGCGCGGTGGGAGACCCAGTACTTC. V gene TRBV4-3 combines with J gene TRBJ2-5; D might be TRBD1 or TRBD2, each matching 5 bases. This CDR3 has 18 residues. CDR1 LGHNA and CDR2 YSLEER come from the germline V gene. V lost 1 base and J lost 5, with 23 bases in between.